These 10 T cell receptor beta chains were all obtained from the same sample, sequenced in a study of cytomegalovirus exposure and HLA in healthy donors. The PCR contained 60 Vbeta and 13 Jbeta primers. Using immunoSEQ multiplex PCR, the repertoire was profiled, and TCRdb retains in-frame clones only, with some absent. The repertoire holds approximately 170,000 clones, with over 70% as singletons. The specimen sequenced was PBMCs. These receptors all come from a man between 45 and 60 years old in good health and CMV-seropositive.

The chain carries TRBV4-2 and TRBJ2-3; TRBD2 matches at 8 bases. The germline gives CDR1 LGHNA, CDR2 YNFKEQ. Germline trimming cut 1 base from V and 4 bases from J; bases unmatched to any gene: 4. The length of the CDR3 is 15 residues. CDR3: CASSQAAGVADTQYF. CDR3 nucleotide sequence: TGTGCCAGCAGCCAAGCAGCGGGAGTCGCAGATACGCAGTATTTT.

This clone was counted a single time. The gene calls are TRBV6-5 and TRBJ2-1; 7 bases are shared with TRBD2. Germline loops: CDR1 MNHEY, CDR2 SVGAGI. This CDR3 is 12 amino acids long. The trim removed 11 bases at V and 7 bases at J, leaving 8 bases unmatched. CDR3 amino acids: CAAGDYRNEQFF. In DNA form, the CDR3 reads TGTGCCGCGGGGGATTATCGTAATGAGCAGTTCTTC.

The genes are TRBV7-9 and TRBJ1-2; TRBD1 is a possible D gene (5 bases). V was shortened by 7 bases and J by 6 bases, with 18 bases between the two germline ends. The CDR3 runs to 14 residues. Germline CDR1 is SEHNR and CDR2 is FQNEAQ (reference sequence). The CDR3 reads CASNDFTGKNGYTF. In DNA, the CDR3 is TGTGCCAGCAACGATTTTACAGGAAAGAATGGCTACACCTTC.

The chain combines TRBV5-1 with TRBJ1-6; possible D gene TRBD1, 5 bases. Between the trimmed V and J ends, which lost 0 bases and 14 bases, there was a span of 21 bases. The CDR3 is 16 amino acids. Germline CDR1 SGHRS, CDR2 YFSETQ. The CDR3: CASSLAGQGKETSLHF. The CDR3 region has the DNA TGCGCCAGCAGCTTGGCCGGGCAGGGCAAGGAAACTTCCCTCCACTTT.

This clone was recorded a few times. The V and J genes are TRBV7-2 and TRBJ2-3, with D perhaps matching TRBD2 (6 bases). V lost 6 bases to trimming and J lost 1 base, with 8 bases between them. This CDR3 is built from 13 residues. The germline V gene has CDR1 SGHTA and CDR2 FQGNSA. The CDR3 region is CASRRGGTDTQYF. The CDR3 bases are TGTGCCAGCAGACGCGGGGGCACAGATACGCAGTATTTT.

This clone was seen a few times. V gene TRBV6-6 combines with J gene TRBJ2-2; 10 bases fit TRBD2. The CDR3 totals 15 residues. CDR1 and CDR2 (germline): MNHNY, SVGAGI (reference sequence). Trimming took 4 bases from V and 4 from J; bases not matched to a gene: 3. CDR3 region: CASSSLAGGTGELFF. The DNA for the CDR3 is TGTGCCAGCAGTTCATTAGCGGGGGGCACCGGGGAGCTGTTTTTT.

This clone was picked up one time. The V and J genes are TRBV5-1 and TRBJ1-2; 8 nucleotides match TRBD1. The CDR3 is 13 residues long. J was trimmed by 7 bases and V by 1 base; bases with no gene match: 3. Germline V gene data show CDR1 as SGHRS and CDR2 as YFSETQ. The CDR3 is CASSLQGAGGYTF. CDR3 nucleotides: TGCGCCAGCAGCTTGCAGGGGGCAGGTGGCTACACCTTC.

The V and J genes are TRBV20-1 and TRBJ2-7, with D unclear. With 7 bases removed from V and 0 bases from J, the gap between germline ends came to 7 bases. This CDR3 is built from 11 residues. CDR1 is DFQATT and CDR2 is SNEGSKA in the germline V gene (reference sequence). CDR3 bases: TGCAGTGTGAGGTCCTCCTACGAGCAGTACTTC. Translating it yields CSVRSSYEQYF.

The V and J genes are TRBV7-3 and TRBJ1-2, with TRBD1 matching over 9 bases. Germline CDR1 and CDR2: SGHTA and FQGTGA. V lost 5 bases and J lost 4; bases outside the gene matches: 5. CDR3 length equals 14 residues. CDR3 nucleotides: TGTGCCAGCAGCCGGGACAGGGCTGGCTATGGCTACACCTTC. Amino acid sequence: CASSRDRAGYGYTF.

This clone was counted a few times. V gene TRBV6-5 combines with J gene TRBJ1-4, with 10 bases aligning to TRBD1. Germline assignment: CDR1 MNHEY and CDR2 SVGAGI. Trimming removed 10 bases from V and 8 bases from J; junction bases left unmatched: 10. CDR3 length: 14 amino acids. CDR3 protein: CATQTGQGTEKLFF. CDR3 nucleotides: TGTGCCACCCAGACGGGACAGGGGACGGAAAAACTGTTTTTT.